The TCR beta chain described here comes from a study of cytomegalovirus exposure and HLA in healthy donors. Overall study context: The study placed 80% to 90% of its approximately 400 genotyped donors in the Caucasian-associated ancestry cluster.

Germline assignment: CDR1 MNHEY and CDR2 SVGAGI. This CDR3 contains 13 residues. V was clipped by 6 bases and J by 3 bases, with 12 bases between them. PCR involved 60 Vbeta and 13 Jbeta primers. Assay: immunoSEQ multiplex PCR; the TCRdb copy retains only in-frame clones and omits some. The table shows approximately 190,000 clones, with 87% occurring only once. Sequences were obtained from PBMCs. The sequence derives from a man younger than 40 in good health and CMV-seronegative. The rearrangement uses TRBV6-5 and TRBJ2-7; D may be TRBD1 (6 bases). CDR3 nucleotide sequence: TGTGCCAGCAGACCGGACAGTAGCTACGAGCAGTACTTC. This sequence encodes CASRPDSSYEQYF.